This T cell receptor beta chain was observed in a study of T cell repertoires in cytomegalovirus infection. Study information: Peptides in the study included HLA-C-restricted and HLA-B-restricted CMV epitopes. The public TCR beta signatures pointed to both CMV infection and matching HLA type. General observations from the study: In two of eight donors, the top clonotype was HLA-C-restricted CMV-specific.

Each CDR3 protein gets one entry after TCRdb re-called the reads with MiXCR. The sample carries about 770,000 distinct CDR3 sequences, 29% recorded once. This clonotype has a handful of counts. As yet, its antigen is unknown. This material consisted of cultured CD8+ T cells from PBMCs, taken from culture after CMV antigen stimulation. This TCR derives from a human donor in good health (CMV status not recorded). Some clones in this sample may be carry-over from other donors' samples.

CDR3 in amino acids: CASSDSGAANYGYTF. For the CDR3, the DNA is TGTGCCAGCAGTGACTCAGGGGCAGCTAACTATGGCTACACCTTC. The genes are TRBV25-1 and TRBJ1-2; tentative D call: TRBD1 (6 bases). Germline CDR1 is MGHDK and CDR2 is SYGVNS. Trimming removed 3 bases at V and 0 bases at J, with 11 bases between. The length of the CDR3 is 15 residues.